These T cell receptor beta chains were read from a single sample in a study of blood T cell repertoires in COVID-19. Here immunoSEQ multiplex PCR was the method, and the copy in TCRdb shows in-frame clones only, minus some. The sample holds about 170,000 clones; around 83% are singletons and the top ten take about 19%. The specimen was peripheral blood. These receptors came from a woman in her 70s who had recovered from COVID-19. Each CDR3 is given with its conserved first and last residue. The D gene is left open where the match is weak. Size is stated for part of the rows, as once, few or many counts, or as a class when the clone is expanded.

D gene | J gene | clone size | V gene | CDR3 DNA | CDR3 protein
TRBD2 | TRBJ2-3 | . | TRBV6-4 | TGTGCCAGCAGTGGACTAGCGGGGAGCACAGATACGCAGTATTTT | CASSGLAGSTDTQYF
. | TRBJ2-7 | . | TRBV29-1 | TGCAGCGTTGGGGACACCTACGAGCAGTACTTC | CSVGDTYEQYF
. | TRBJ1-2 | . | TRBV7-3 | TGTGCCAGCAGCTACCAACCTACAGGGTTTGTGGATGCCGAGGGGGGCTACACCTTC | CASSYQPTGFVDAEGGYTF
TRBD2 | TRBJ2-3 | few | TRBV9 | TGTGCCAGCAGCGTAGGCCCTAGCGGGAGGCCCCGGGGCACAGATACGCAGTATTTT | CASSVGPSGRPRGTDTQYF
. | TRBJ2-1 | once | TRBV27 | TGTGCCAGCAGTTTATGGGACAACCCCTACAATGAGCAGTTCTTC | CASSLWDNPYNEQFF
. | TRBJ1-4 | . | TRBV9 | TGTGCCAGCAGCGTAGAGGGGGGGCGAAAACTGTTTTTT | CASSVEGGRKLFF
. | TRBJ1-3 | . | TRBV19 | TGTGCCAGTAGTATCGGGGGGAGCTCTGGAAACACCATATATTTT | CASSIGGSSGNTIYF
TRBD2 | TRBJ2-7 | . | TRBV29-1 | TGCAGCGCCCGGGGGGGCAGCTCCTACGAGCAGTACTTC | CSARGGSSYEQYF
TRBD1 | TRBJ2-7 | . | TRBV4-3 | TGCGCCAGCAGCCAGTTGACAGGGGGCTACGAGCAGTACTTC | CASSQLTGGYEQYF
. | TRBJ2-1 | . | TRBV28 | TGTGCCAGCAGTTTCCCAGCCACTAGGAGCTCCTACAATGAGCAGTTCTTC | CASSFPATRSSYNEQFF
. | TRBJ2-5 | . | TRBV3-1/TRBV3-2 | TGTGCCAGCAGCCAACTGGAGACCCAGTACTTC | CASSQLETQYF
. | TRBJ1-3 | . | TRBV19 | TGTGCCAGTAACCCTAAGGGCTCCGGGGCTGGAAACACCATATATTTT | CASNPKGSGAGNTIYF
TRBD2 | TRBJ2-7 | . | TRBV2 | TGTGCCAGCAGTGAAGCGAGGGCTAGCGGGGTCGAGCAGTACTTC | CASSEARASGVEQYF
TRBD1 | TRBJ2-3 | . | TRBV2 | TGTGCCAGCAGTGACCGGACAGGGGTTGATACGCAGTATTTT | CASSDRTGVDTQYF
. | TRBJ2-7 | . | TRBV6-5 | TGTGCCAGCAGTTACTGGGGGGGGCGCTTACCCTCCGAGCAGTACTTC | CASSYWGGRLPSEQYF
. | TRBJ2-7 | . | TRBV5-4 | TGTGCCAGCAGCTTGGGGGGAGGCTCCTCCTACGAGCAGTACTTC | CASSLGGGSSYEQYF
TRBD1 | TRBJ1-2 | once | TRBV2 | TGTGCCAGCAGTCCCGACGGGACAGGGTTCGGCGGCTACACCTTC | CASSPDGTGFGGYTF
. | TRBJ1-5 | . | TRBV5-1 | TGCGCCAGCAGCTTGGATGGGACAAGCAATCAGCCCCAGCATTTT | CASSLDGTSNQPQHF
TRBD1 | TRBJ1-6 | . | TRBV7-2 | TGTGCCAGCAGCTTGGGGCAGGGGGCGCGGAATTCACCCCTCCACTTT | CASSLGQGARNSPLHF
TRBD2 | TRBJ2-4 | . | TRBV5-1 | TGCGCCAGCAGCTTGGCCGGGAGGCCTGGTGAAAACATTCAGTACTTC | CASSLAGRPGENIQYF
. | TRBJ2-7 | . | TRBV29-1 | TGCAGCGTCCCCGGGCCCTCCAGGAGGGAGCAGTACTTC | CSVPGPSRREQYF
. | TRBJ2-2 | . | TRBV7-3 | TGTGCCAGCAGCACACCGACCGGGGAGCTGTTTTTT | CASSTPTGELFF
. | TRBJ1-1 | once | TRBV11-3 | TGTGCCAGCAGCTTAGCCCGGGGGGGTGCGGACACTGAAGCTTTCTTT | CASSLARGGADTEAFF
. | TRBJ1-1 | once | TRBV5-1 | TGCGCCAGCAGCTTGGGGCCCCCGAGGACTGAAGCTTTCTTT | CASSLGPPRTEAFF
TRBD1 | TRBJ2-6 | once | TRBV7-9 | TGTGCCAGCAGCTTGAGGCAGGGGGTCGGCTCTGGGGCCAACGTCCTGACTTTC | CASSLRQGVGSGANVLTF
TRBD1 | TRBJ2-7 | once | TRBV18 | TGTGCCAGCTCACCCGGGACAGACAACTCCTACGAGCAGTACTTC | CASSPGTDNSYEQYF
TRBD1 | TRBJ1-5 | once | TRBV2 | TGTGCCAGCAGCAACTCCGGGACAGGACATCAGCCCCAGCATTTT | CASSNSGTGHQPQHF
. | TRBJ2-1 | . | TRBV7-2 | TGTGCCAGCAGCTTAGGAGGGAGTGGGGAAGGTGAGCAGTTCTTC | CASSLGGSGEGEQFF
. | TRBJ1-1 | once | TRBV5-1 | TGCGCCAGCAGCTTCGGGCAGGGTGCTGAAGCTTTCTTT | CASSFGQGAEAFF
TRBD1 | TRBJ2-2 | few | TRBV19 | TGTGCCAGTAGTCTAGACAGGGGATTTGACACCGGGGAGCTGTTTTTT | CASSLDRGFDTGELFF
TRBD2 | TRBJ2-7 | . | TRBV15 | TGTGCCACCAGCAGAGATTGGGGACTAGGGGAGCAGTACTTC | CATSRDWGLGEQYF
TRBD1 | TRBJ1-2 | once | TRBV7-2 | TGTGCCAGCAGCCTCAGGGGGCCAAACTATGGCTACACCTTC | CASSLRGPNYGYTF
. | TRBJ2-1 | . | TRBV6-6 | TGTGCCAGCACCCCCACTAGCAGTTCGGTCCACAATGAGCAGTTCTTC | CASTPTSSSVHNEQFF
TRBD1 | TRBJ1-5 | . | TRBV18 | TGTGCCAGCTCCCCAGGACAGGGGGTTTCCAATCAGCCCCAGCATTTT | CASSPGQGVSNQPQHF
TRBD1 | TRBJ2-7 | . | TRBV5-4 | TGTGCCAGCAGCTTTCGACCGGGACAGGGACACTACGAGCAGTACTTC | CASSFRPGQGHYEQYF
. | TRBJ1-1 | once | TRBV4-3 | TGCGCCAGCAGCCAAGATCCCGGGTGGGCTGAAGCTTTCTTT | CASSQDPGWAEAFF
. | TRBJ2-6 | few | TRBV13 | TGTGCCAGCAGCTCCCTGGGGGCCAACGTCCTGACTTTC | CASSSLGANVLTF
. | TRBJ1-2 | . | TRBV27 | TGTGCCAGCAGTTTAGGGGGCCTCGGCGCCTCTGGCTACACCTTC | CASSLGGLGASGYTF
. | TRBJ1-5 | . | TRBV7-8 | TGTGCCAGCAGCTTAGGGGCGTACAATCAGCCCCAGCATTTT | CASSLGAYNQPQHF
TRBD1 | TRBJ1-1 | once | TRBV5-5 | TGTGCCAGCAGCTTGGAGAGACAGGGGGCTGGGACTGAAGCTTTCTTT | CASSLERQGAGTEAFF
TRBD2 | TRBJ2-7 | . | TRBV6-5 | TGTGCCAGCACAAAATGGGGGGGAGGGCCCTACGAGCAGTACTTC | CASTKWGGGPYEQYF
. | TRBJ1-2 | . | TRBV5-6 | TGTGCCAGCACCCTATGGGGGGGCGGCTACACCTTC | CASTLWGGGYTF
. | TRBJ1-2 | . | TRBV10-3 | TGTGCCATCAGTGATTCGCCGGGGAAAGACTATGGCTACACCTTC | CAISDSPGKDYGYTF
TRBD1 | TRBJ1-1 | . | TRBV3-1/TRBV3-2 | TGTGCCAGCAGCACGGGACAGGGATTGGGCACTGAAGCTTTCTTT | CASSTGQGLGTEAFF
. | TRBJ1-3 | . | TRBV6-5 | TGTGCCAGCAGTTTAACAGACTCTGGAAACACCATATATTTT | CASSLTDSGNTIYF
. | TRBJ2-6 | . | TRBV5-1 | TGCGCCAGCAGCCACCGACTAGCTGGGGCCAACGTCCTGACTTTC | CASSHRLAGANVLTF